This is a list of T cell receptor beta chains from one sample in a study of breast tumors, draining lymph nodes, adjacent tissues. MiXCR was run by TCRdb on the multiplex PCR reads, yielding one entry per CDR3 protein. Of 150,000 to 200,000 distinct CDR3 sequences listed, 31% are singletons. The sample was axillary lymph node tissue. These receptors were obtained from a female donor with breast cancer. Some clones in this sample may be carry-over from other donors' samples. The CDR3 runs from the conserved cysteine through the conserved F or W. The D gene is left open where the match is weak. The size entry is marked missing in some rows and otherwise reads once, few, many or a size class.

D | J | V | size | CDR3 | DNA
- | TRBJ1-5 | TRBV6-9 | few | CASSPINQPQHF | TGTGCCAGCAGTCCCATTAATCAGCCCCAGCATTTT
TRBD1 | TRBJ2-5 | TRBV14 | - | CASSQRTGAETQSF | TGTGCCAGCAGCCAACGGACAGGGGCCGAGACCCAGTCCTTC
- | TRBJ2-5 | TRBV5-6 | many | CASIAWGRALQETQYF | TGTGCCAGCATCGCTTGGGGAAGGGCTCTCCAAGAGACCCAGTACTTC
- | TRBJ1-2 | TRBV6-1 | - | CASSAWAGGDYGYTF | TGTGCCAGCAGTGCCTGGGCGGGGGGAGACTATGGCTACACCTTC
TRBD1 | TRBJ1-2 | TRBV24-1 | many | CATSGTPGQGNYGYTF | TGTGCCACCAGTGGCACGCCGGGACAGGGGAACTATGGCTACACCTTC
- | TRBJ2-2 | TRBV7-2 | - | CASSLAASGELFF | TGTGCCAGCAGCTTAGCGGCTAGCGGGGAGCTGTTTTTT
- | TRBJ1-1 | TRBV19 | - | CATKGSTEAFF | TGTGCCACCAAGGGGTCCACTGAAGCTTTCTTT
- | TRBJ1-5 | TRBV30 | many | CAWIARTNNQPQHF | TGTGCCTGGATCGCCCGAACAAACAATCAGCCCCAGCATTTT
TRBD2 | TRBJ2-1 | TRBV20-1 | once | CSARDIGTSRDNEQFF | TGCAGTGCTAGAGATATAGGGACTAGCAGGGACAATGAGCAGTTCTTC
- | TRBJ2-7 | TRBV5-4 | - | CASSLQQARNEQYF | TGCGCCAGCAGCTTGCAACAGGCTAGGAACGAGCAGTACTTC
- | TRBJ1-5 | TRBV7-2 | once | CASSLRANSNQPQHF | TGTGCCAGCAGCCTCAGGGCAAATAGCAATCAGCCCCAGCATTTT
- | TRBJ1-6 | TRBV6-5 | many | CASSYSMAAATYNSPLHF | TGTGCCAGCAGTTACTCGATGGCGGCCGCTACTTATAATTCACCCCTCCACTTT
TRBD2 | TRBJ2-5 | TRBV20-1 | many | CSASKGLEGTQYF | TGCAGTGCTAGTAAGGGACTAGAGGGGACCCAGTACTTC
- | TRBJ1-2 | TRBV20-1 | many | CSALTGPRDGYTF | TGCAGTGCTTTAACCGGGCCCCGGGATGGCTACACCTTC
TRBD2 | TRBJ2-1 | TRBV7-8 | many | CASSSGGGSYNEQFF | TGTGCCAGCTCAAGCGGGGGGGGCTCCTACAATGAGCAGTTCTTC
- | TRBJ1-1 | TRBV30 | - | CAWSVGGNTEAFF | TGTGCCTGGAGTGTAGGGGGTAACACTGAAGCTTTCTTT
- | TRBJ1-5 | TRBV20-1 | - | CSARDKTEGSQPQHF | TGCAGTGCTAGAGATAAGACAGAGGGGAGTCAGCCCCAGCATTTT
TRBD1 | TRBJ1-6 | TRBV24-1 | medium-sized | CATSEGGQGKNSPLHF | TGTGCCACCAGTGAGGGAGGACAGGGAAAGAATTCACCCCTCCACTTT
- | TRBJ1-6 | TRBV19 | many | CASTNYNSPLHF | TGTGCCAGTACTAACTATAATTCACCCCTCCACTTT
TRBD2 | TRBJ2-3 | TRBV7-2 | - | CASTSLGAGGADTQYF | TGTGCCAGCACCTCTTTGGGAGCGGGAGGGGCAGATACGCAGTATTTT
- | TRBJ1-5 | TRBV19 | many | CASSPGYSNQPQHF | TGTGCCAGTAGTCCCGGATATAGCAATCAGCCCCAGCATTTT
- | TRBJ1-5 | TRBV5-1 | - | CASRRESYQPQHF | TGTGCCAGCAGAAGGGAGAGCTATCAGCCCCAGCATTTT
TRBD2 | TRBJ2-3 | TRBV15 | many | CATSRDIMGGGGYTDTQYF | TGTGCCACCAGCAGAGATATTATGGGTGGGGGGGGATACACAGATACGCAGTATTTT
TRBD1 | TRBJ1-5 | TRBV28 | many | CASEGARNQPQHF | TGTGCCAGCGAGGGGGCCCGCAATCAGCCCCAGCATTTT
- | TRBJ2-7 | TRBV4-3 | many | CASSQDSRVSYEQYF | TGCGCCAGCAGCCAAGACTCTAGAGTATCCTACGAGCAGTACTTC
- | TRBJ1-3 | TRBV5-1 | many | CASSLGSFSGNTIYF | TGCGCCAGCAGCTTGGGGTCCTTCTCTGGAAACACCATATATTTT
- | TRBJ1-1 | TRBV30 | once | CAWSSRLDTEAFF | TGTGCCTGGAGTTCCAGGTTAGACACTGAAGCTTTCTTT
- | TRBJ1-6 | TRBV19 | - | CASSIEAALSSYNSPLHF | TGTGCCAGTAGTATAGAGGCCGCCTTAAGCTCCTATAATTCACCCCTCCACTTT
TRBD1 | TRBJ2-7 | TRBV6-1 | many | CASSGRDRASEQYF | TGTGCCAGCAGTGGACGGGACAGGGCCAGCGAGCAGTACTTC